These T cell receptor beta chains were read from a single sample in a study of control samples from healthy donors and cancer patients. Clones were read by immunoSEQ multiplex PCR, and TCRdb kept only the in-frame ones, dropping some. The sample lists about 140,000 clones; 88% were seen once. Sequencing input: blood. The receptors come from a woman aged 25-40 years in good health. CDR3s include the opening cysteine and the closing phenylalanine or tryptophan. Each record gives: D gene, V gene, J gene, CDR3 length, clone size, CDR3 DNA, CDR3 protein. A D gene is named only where the DNA matches it firmly. The size field is filled for only some rows; it gives once, few, many or a size class.

.,TRBV30,TRBJ2-1,14,.,TGTGCCTGGAGTGTACGCCCACTAGTCGATGAGCAGTTCTTC,CAWSVRPLVDEQFF
TRBD2,TRBV5-1,TRBJ2-5,15,.,TGCGCCAGCAGCTTGGTGGGAGGGCCTTCAGAGACCCAGTACTTC,CASSLVGGPSETQYF
TRBD2,TRBV28,TRBJ2-1,18,.,TGTGCCAGCAGACCGGGACTAGCGGGACACCTCCAGTACAATGAGCAGTTCTTC,CASRPGLAGHLQYNEQFF
TRBD1,TRBV2,TRBJ2-2,15,.,TGTGCCAGCAGTAAAGACAGGGTAGACACCGGGGAGCTGTTTTTT,CASSKDRVDTGELFF
.,TRBV14,TRBJ1-2,14,.,TGTGCCAGCAGCCAAGAGCCAGGCGTCTATGGCTACACCTTC,CASSQEPGVYGYTF
TRBD2,TRBV5-1,TRBJ2-7,14,.,TGCGCCAGCAGCTCGGGACTAGCGGGGCAAGAGCAGTACTTC,CASSSGLAGQEQYF
.,TRBV6-6,TRBJ1-1,13,.,TGTGCCAGCAGTTACCTTTTGGACAGTGAAGCTTTCTTT,CASSYLLDSEAFF
.,TRBV21-1,TRBJ2-1,14,.,TGTGCCAGCAGCAAAGCTGGGGGAGGCTATGAGCAGTTCTTC,CASSKAGGGYEQFF
.,TRBV4-2,TRBJ2-1,15,.,TGTGCCAGCAGCCCGCGGACTCGTATCTACAATGAGCAGTTCTTC,CASSPRTRIYNEQFF
.,TRBV29-1,TRBJ1-2,15,.,TGCAGCGTTGAGGGGCTGACGGGGGGTAACTATGGCTACACCTTC,CSVEGLTGGNYGYTF
TRBD2,TRBV30,TRBJ2-7,14,.,TGTGCCTGGAGAGGGGAGGGAGGCTCCTACGAGCAGTACTTC,CAWRGEGGSYEQYF
TRBD2,TRBV3-1/TRBV3-2,TRBJ2-1,14,.,TGTGCCAGCAGCATGCTAGCGGGAGTGAATGAGCAGTTCTTC,CASSMLAGVNEQFF
TRBD2,TRBV28,TRBJ2-2,16,once,TGTGCCAGCAGTTCTTCTAGCGGCCTTAACACCGGGGAGCTGTTTTTT,CASSSSSGLNTGELFF
.,TRBV5-1,TRBJ2-5,15,.,TGCGCCAGCAGTCCCTTTAGGGCTAGCGAAGAGACCCAGTACTTC,CASSPFRASEETQYF
.,TRBV19,TRBJ1-2,17,.,TGTGCCAGTAGTATAGATGGGTCCCCGACTACGCTCTATGGCTACACCTTC,CASSIDGSPTTLYGYTF
.,TRBV30,TRBJ2-7,15,.,TGTGCCTGGAAATTGGGCAGGGGGGCCTCCTACGAGCAGTACTTC,CAWKLGRGASYEQYF
.,TRBV6-2/TRBV6-3,TRBJ1-1,13,once,TGTGCCAGCAGTTACGGAGGGAACACTGAAGCTTTCTTT,CASSYGGNTEAFF
.,TRBV11-3,TRBJ2-7,13,.,TGTGCCAGCAGCTTAGAGTGGGAAACCGAGCAGTACTTC,CASSLEWETEQYF
.,TRBV24-1,TRBJ2-2,18,.,TGTGCCACCAGTGATGGGAGGGGGCCGGGCTCCTCCACCGGGGAGCTGTTTTTT,CATSDGRGPGSSTGELFF
.,TRBV5-4,TRBJ1-2,15,.,TGTGCCAGCAGCTTGGTAGGAATTGAGAACTATGGCTACACCTTC,CASSLVGIENYGYTF
.,TRBV3-1/TRBV3-2,TRBJ1-2,12,.,TGTGCCAGCAGCTTCGAAAGGGTGAGCTACACCTTC,CASSFERVSYTF
TRBD2,TRBV28,TRBJ2-5,16,.,TGTGCCAGCAGTTTAGGAGTAGCGGGAGGGGAAGAGACCCAGTACTTC,CASSLGVAGGEETQYF
.,TRBV19,TRBJ1-5,14,.,TGTGCCAGTAGGGCAGGGGCTAGCAATCAGCCCCAGCATTTT,CASRAGASNQPQHF
TRBD1,TRBV5-1,TRBJ2-5,15,.,TGCGCCAGCAGCCCTCCGACAGGGGCCCAAGAGACCCAGTACTTC,CASSPPTGAQETQYF
TRBD1,TRBV5-1,TRBJ1-3,15,.,TGCGCCAGCAGCTTGGAGGGGGCGAAGGGAAACACCATATATTTT,CASSLEGAKGNTIYF
.,TRBV30,TRBJ2-7,12,.,TGTGCCCGAGATGGGGGAACCTACGAGCAGTACTTC,CARDGGTYEQYF
.,TRBV29-1,TRBJ2-7,13,.,TGCAGCGTTGAAGAAACGGGGCTAGGGAGACTCTACTTC,CSVEETGLGRLYF
.,TRBV15,TRBJ2-5,13,few,TGTGCCACCCAGTCTGGGCTACAAGAGACCCAGTACTTC,CATQSGLQETQYF
.,TRBV6-5,TRBJ1-2,13,.,TGTGCCAGCACCCCCGGGCTAAGCTATGGCTACACCTTC,CASTPGLSYGYTF
.,TRBV7-2,TRBJ2-1,15,.,TGTGCCAGCAGCTTATCTGGCGACTCCTACAATGAGCAGTTCTTC,CASSLSGDSYNEQFF
.,TRBV27,TRBJ1-2,11,.,TGTGCCAGCGGGGGGGCCTATGGCTACACCTTC,CASGGAYGYTF
TRBD1,TRBV11-2,TRBJ1-2,17,.,TGTGCCAGCAGCCCATCCGGGACAGGGGGTTTCTTCTATGGCTACACCTTC,CASSPSGTGGFFYGYTF
.,TRBV19,TRBJ1-1,11,.,TGTGCCAGTGCCGCACAGGGTGGGGCTTTCTTT,CASAAQGGAFF
.,TRBV7-2,TRBJ2-5,15,.,TGTGCCAGCAGCCTCCCGGCCGGGGGCGGTGAGACCCAGTACTTC,CASSLPAGGGETQYF
.,TRBV2,TRBJ1-4,14,once,TGTGCCAGTGAACGGGACCCTACTAATGAAAAACTGTTTTTT,CASERDPTNEKLFF
TRBD2,TRBV3-1/TRBV3-2,TRBJ2-2,16,.,TGTGCCAGCAGCCAAGGACTAGCGTTGAACACCGGGGAGCTGTTTTTT,CASSQGLALNTGELFF
TRBD1,TRBV10-3,TRBJ1-5,19,.,TGTGCCACCAGGAAAACCGGGACAGGGGGAAATGAGGGCAATCAGCCCCAGCATTTT,CATRKTGTGGNEGNQPQHF
TRBD1,TRBV18,TRBJ1-5,15,.,TGTGCCAGCTCACCAACCGGGACAGGGAATCAGCCCCAGCATTTT,CASSPTGTGNQPQHF
TRBD1,TRBV29-1,TRBJ1-6,15,.,TGCAGCGCACGGACAGGGGGTCAATTCGATTCACCCCTCCACTTT,CSARTGGQFDSPLHF